This TCR beta chain was recorded in a study of cytomegalovirus exposure and HLA in healthy donors. Study-wide findings and caveats: Analysis performed later found about 17,000 TCR beta sequences associated with HLA alleles at 0.05 false discovery rate.

CDR3 length equals 15 residues. J gave up 1 base and V 6 bases, and 7 bases lay outside the gene matches. Germline CDR1 and CDR2: KGHSH and LQKENI. Concerning this clone: Its specificity is not known.

Amplification used 60 Vbeta primers and 13 Jbeta primers. Produced via immunoSEQ multiplex PCR; TCRdb's table is partial and in-frame only. Counted here are 200,000 to 250,000 clones, 81% occurring once; the ten biggest clones make up around 8.6%. The V gene is TRBV18, the J gene TRBJ1-1; TRBD1 aligns across 8 bases. This TCR came from a woman aged 55 to 70 in good health and CMV-seropositive. Sequences were obtained from PBMCs. CDR3 DNA sequence: TGTGCCAGCTCGTCACAGGGGGTAGAGAACACTGAAGCTTTCTTT. Its translation: CASSSQGVENTEAFF.